Listed below are T cell receptor beta chains from one sample, sequenced in a study of T-cell memory formation after mild COVID-19. TCRdb reprocessed the 5' RACE reads with MiXCR, giving one entry per CDR3 protein. Of about 430,000 distinct CDR3 sequences listed, roughly 26% are singletons. Sequencing was performed on PBMCs or a T cell subset sorted from them (not recorded which). Receptors originate from an adult woman who had mild COVID-19 (a few samples of this study predate the infection). Cell type and time point are not known. The CDR3 runs from the conserved cysteine through the conserved F or W. A D gene is named only where the DNA matches it firmly. Some rows mark clone size as missing; the rest say once, few, many or name a class of expanded clone.

d_gene: .
abundance: many
v_gene: TRBV11-2
j_gene: TRBJ2-7
CDR3aa: CASSLRAPSYEQYF
CDR3nt: TGTGCCAGCAGCTTACGTGCCCCTTCCTACGAGCAGTACTTC

d_gene: .
abundance: few
v_gene: TRBV27
j_gene: TRBJ1-4
CDR3aa: CASSLYGKGYNEKLFF
CDR3nt: TGTGCCAGCAGTTTATACGGGAAAGGGTATAATGAAAAACTGTTTTTT

d_gene: .
abundance: few
v_gene: TRBV6-2/TRBV6-3
j_gene: TRBJ1-3
CDR3aa: CASSPLRGDDGNTIYF
CDR3nt: TGTGCCAGCAGTCCTCTCCGAGGTGATGACGGAAACACCATATATTTT

d_gene: .
abundance: .
v_gene: TRBV6-4
j_gene: TRBJ2-1
CDR3aa: CATTPPGGVRDNEQFF
CDR3nt: TGTGCCACCACCCCCCCCGGAGGGGTAAGGGACAATGAGCAGTTCTTC

d_gene: .
abundance: few
v_gene: TRBV9
j_gene: TRBJ1-2
CDR3aa: CASSVDRDYGYTF
CDR3nt: TGTGCCAGCAGCGTAGATAGGGACTATGGCTACACCTTC

d_gene: TRBD1
abundance: .
v_gene: TRBV10-3
j_gene: TRBJ2-5
CDR3aa: CAISAGDSPWTQYF
CDR3nt: TGTGCCATCAGCGCCGGGGACAGCCCATGGACCCAGTACTTC

d_gene: TRBD2
abundance: few
v_gene: TRBV9
j_gene: TRBJ2-1
CDR3aa: CASSVGPAGGPFYNEQFF
CDR3nt: TGTGCCAGCAGCGTAGGACCAGCGGGAGGACCCTTTTACAATGAGCAGTTCTTC

d_gene: TRBD2
abundance: .
v_gene: TRBV9
j_gene: TRBJ2-3
CDR3aa: CASTTSGRLGDTQYF
CDR3nt: TGTGCCAGCACCACCAGCGGGAGGCTCGGAGATACGCAGTATTTT

d_gene: TRBD1
abundance: few
v_gene: TRBV20-1
j_gene: TRBJ2-7
CDR3aa: CSASPGQGRQQYF
CDR3nt: TGCAGTGCTAGTCCGGGACAGGGAAGGCAGCAGTACTTC

d_gene: TRBD2
abundance: .
v_gene: TRBV12-3/TRBV12-4
j_gene: TRBJ2-5
CDR3aa: CASSLVSRLEYAGTSGRETQYF
CDR3nt: TGTGCCAGCAGTTTAGTATCGCGGTTGGAGTACGCCGGGACTAGCGGGAGAGAGACCCAGTACTTC

d_gene: TRBD1
abundance: .
v_gene: TRBV6-1
j_gene: TRBJ1-3
CDR3aa: CASSRDRAGNTIYF
CDR3nt: TGTGCCAGCAGCCGCGACAGGGCTGGAAACACCATATATTTT

d_gene: .
abundance: .
v_gene: TRBV3-1
j_gene: TRBJ1-4
CDR3aa: CASSPRGGAQRLFF
CDR3nt: TGTGCCAGCAGCCCACGCGGGGGGGCGCAGAGACTGTTTTTT

d_gene: TRBD2
abundance: .
v_gene: TRBV4-2
j_gene: TRBJ2-1
CDR3aa: CASSQDRAGVLSGEQFF
CDR3nt: TGTGCCAGCAGCCAAGATAGGGCGGGGGTCCTTTCAGGCGAGCAGTTCTTC

d_gene: .
abundance: few
v_gene: TRBV12-3/TRBV12-4
j_gene: TRBJ2-7
CDR3aa: CASSWTPTFYYEQYF
CDR3nt: TGTGCCAGCAGTTGGACACCGACGTTTTACTACGAGCAGTACTTC

d_gene: .
abundance: few
v_gene: TRBV29-1
j_gene: TRBJ2-5
CDR3aa: CSISALRTKETQYF
CDR3nt: TGCAGCATCTCAGCGCTTCGTACCAAGGAGACCCAGTACTTC

d_gene: TRBD1
abundance: few
v_gene: TRBV7-9
j_gene: TRBJ2-7
CDR3aa: CASSNSTGWSEQYF
CDR3nt: TGTGCCAGCAGCAACTCGACAGGGTGGAGCGAGCAGTACTTC

d_gene: TRBD1
abundance: once
v_gene: TRBV3-1
j_gene: TRBJ1-5
CDR3aa: CASSQATGQGSNQPQHF
CDR3nt: TGTGCCAGCAGCCAAGCCACGGGACAGGGAAGCAATCAGCCCCAGCATTTT

d_gene: .
abundance: few
v_gene: TRBV19
j_gene: TRBJ2-5
CDR3aa: CASSIGYGQETQYF
CDR3nt: TGTGCCAGTAGTATAGGCTACGGGCAAGAGACCCAGTACTTC

d_gene: TRBD2
abundance: few
v_gene: TRBV12-3/TRBV12-4
j_gene: TRBJ2-3
CDR3aa: CASSFVLAGGPDTQYF
CDR3nt: TGTGCCAGCAGTTTTGTCCTAGCGGGGGGGCCAGATACGCAGTATTTT

d_gene: TRBD2
abundance: few
v_gene: TRBV6-2/TRBV6-3
j_gene: TRBJ2-2
CDR3aa: CAGGLPNTGELFF
CDR3nt: TGTGCCGGGGGACTACCTAACACCGGGGAGCTGTTTTTT

d_gene: TRBD2
abundance: few
v_gene: TRBV7-2
j_gene: TRBJ2-5
CDR3aa: CASSLGGTSGTGETQYF
CDR3nt: TGTGCCAGCAGCTTAGGAGGGACTAGCGGGACTGGGGAGACCCAGTACTTC

d_gene: TRBD2
abundance: .
v_gene: TRBV15
j_gene: TRBJ2-1
CDR3aa: CATSRVGEGPSYNEQFF
CDR3nt: TGTGCCACCAGCAGAGTTGGGGAGGGACCCTCCTACAATGAGCAGTTCTTC

d_gene: TRBD1
abundance: few
v_gene: TRBV9
j_gene: TRBJ1-6
CDR3aa: CASSPRTGVNSPLHF
CDR3nt: TGTGCCAGCAGCCCACGGACAGGAGTAAATTCACCCCTCCACTTT

d_gene: .
abundance: .
v_gene: TRBV6-5
j_gene: TRBJ1-5
CDR3aa: CASSYGSKQPQHF
CDR3nt: TGTGCCAGCAGTTACGGGTCGAAACAACCCCAGCATTTT

d_gene: .
abundance: .
v_gene: TRBV24-1
j_gene: TRBJ2-5
CDR3aa: CATSDPGPSGETQYF
CDR3nt: TGTGCCACCAGTGACCCGGGGCCTTCGGGAGAGACCCAGTACTTC

d_gene: TRBD2
abundance: .
v_gene: TRBV7-8
j_gene: TRBJ2-5
CDR3aa: CASSLGHRLADNQETQYF
CDR3nt: TGTGCCAGCAGCTTAGGTCACCGCCTAGCGGATAACCAAGAGACCCAGTACTTC

d_gene: .
abundance: .
v_gene: TRBV7-9
j_gene: TRBJ1-6
CDR3aa: CASSFQGRNNSPLHF
CDR3nt: TGTGCCAGCAGCTTTCAGGGAAGAAATAATTCACCCCTCCACTTT

d_gene: TRBD2
abundance: few
v_gene: TRBV5-8
j_gene: TRBJ2-3
CDR3aa: CASSWDYANTDTQYF
CDR3nt: TGTGCCAGCAGTTGGGACTACGCCAACACAGATACGCAGTATTTT

d_gene: .
abundance: many
v_gene: TRBV20-1
j_gene: TRBJ1-2
CDR3aa: CSYTTPGTGYGYTF
CDR3nt: TGCAGTTACACAACCCCCGGGACCGGTTATGGCTACACCTTC

d_gene: .
abundance: .
v_gene: TRBV30
j_gene: TRBJ2-2
CDR3aa: CAWSVGGTNTGELFF
CDR3nt: TGTGCCTGGAGTGTCGGCGGGACGAACACCGGGGAGCTGTTTTTT

d_gene: .
abundance: .
v_gene: TRBV7-6
j_gene: TRBJ1-1
CDR3aa: CASSWDGLLGTEAFF
CDR3nt: TGTGCCAGCAGCTGGGATGGGCTTCTCGGAACTGAAGCTTTCTTT

d_gene: TRBD2
abundance: .
v_gene: TRBV15
j_gene: TRBJ2-3
CDR3aa: CATSVAGVRDTQYF
CDR3nt: TGTGCCACCAGCGTAGCGGGAGTGAGGGATACGCAGTATTTT

d_gene: TRBD1
abundance: .
v_gene: TRBV29-1
j_gene: TRBJ1-1
CDR3aa: CSVGGKRTGMNTEAFF
CDR3nt: TGCAGCGTGGGGGGTAAGAGGACAGGGATGAACACTGAAGCTTTCTTT

d_gene: TRBD1
abundance: .
v_gene: TRBV9
j_gene: TRBJ2-7
CDR3aa: CASREGGRGYEQYF
CDR3nt: TGTGCCAGCAGAGAAGGGGGCAGGGGATACGAGCAGTACTTC